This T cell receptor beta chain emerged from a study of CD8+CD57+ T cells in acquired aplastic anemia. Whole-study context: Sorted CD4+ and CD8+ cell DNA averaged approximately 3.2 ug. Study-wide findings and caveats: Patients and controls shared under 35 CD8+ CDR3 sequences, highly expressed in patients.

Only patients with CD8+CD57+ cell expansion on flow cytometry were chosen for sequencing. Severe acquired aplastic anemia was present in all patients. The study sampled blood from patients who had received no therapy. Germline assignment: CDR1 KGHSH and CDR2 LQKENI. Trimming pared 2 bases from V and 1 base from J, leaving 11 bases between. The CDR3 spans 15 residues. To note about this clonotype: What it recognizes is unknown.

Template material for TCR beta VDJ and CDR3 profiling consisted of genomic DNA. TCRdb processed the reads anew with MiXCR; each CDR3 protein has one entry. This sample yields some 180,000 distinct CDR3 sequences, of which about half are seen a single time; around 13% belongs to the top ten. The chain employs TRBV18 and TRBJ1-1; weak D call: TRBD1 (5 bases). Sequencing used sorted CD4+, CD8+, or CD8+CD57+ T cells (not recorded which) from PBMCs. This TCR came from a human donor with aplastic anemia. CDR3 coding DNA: TGTGCCAGCTCACCATTCCGGGACGGGAACACTGAAGCTTTCTTT. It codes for CASSPFRDGNTEAFF.